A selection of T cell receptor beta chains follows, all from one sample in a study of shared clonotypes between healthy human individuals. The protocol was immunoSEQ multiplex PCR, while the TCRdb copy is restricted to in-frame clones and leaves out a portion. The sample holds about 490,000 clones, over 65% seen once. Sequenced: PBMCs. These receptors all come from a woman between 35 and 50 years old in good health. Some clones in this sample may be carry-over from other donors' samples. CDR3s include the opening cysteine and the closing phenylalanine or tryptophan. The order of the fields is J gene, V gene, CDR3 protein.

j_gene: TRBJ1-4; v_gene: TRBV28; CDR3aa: CASSTNEKLFF
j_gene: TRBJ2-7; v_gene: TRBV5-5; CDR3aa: CASSLYGDGYEQYF
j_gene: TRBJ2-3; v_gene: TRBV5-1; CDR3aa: CASSLAEDTQYF
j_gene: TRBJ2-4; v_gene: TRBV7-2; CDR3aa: CASSPRVGGKNIQYF
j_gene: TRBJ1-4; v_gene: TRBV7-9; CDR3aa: CASSLQALNEKLFF
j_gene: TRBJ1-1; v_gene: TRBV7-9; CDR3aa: CASSRNEGFTEAFF
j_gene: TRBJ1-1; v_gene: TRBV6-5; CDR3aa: CASRGQARTEAFF
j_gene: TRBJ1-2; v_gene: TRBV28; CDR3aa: CASSLRPLYGYTF
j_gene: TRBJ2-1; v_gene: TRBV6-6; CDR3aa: CASSYSGQGGQFF
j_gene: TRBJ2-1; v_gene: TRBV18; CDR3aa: CASSPGLAGGMDEQFF
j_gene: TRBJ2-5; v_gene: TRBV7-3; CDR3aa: CASSLTGGETQYF
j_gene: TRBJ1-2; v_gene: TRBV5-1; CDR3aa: CASSLQGLNYGYTF
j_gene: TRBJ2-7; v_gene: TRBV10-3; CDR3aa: CAISAGQDLYEQYF
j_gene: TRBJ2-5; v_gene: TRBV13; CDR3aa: CASSFQGFKTQYF
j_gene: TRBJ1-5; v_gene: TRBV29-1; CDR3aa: CSVSEDSYNQPQHF
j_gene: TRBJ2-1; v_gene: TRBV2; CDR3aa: CASSDPSGPALSYNEQFF
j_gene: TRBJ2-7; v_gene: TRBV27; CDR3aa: CASGRGGKDEQYF
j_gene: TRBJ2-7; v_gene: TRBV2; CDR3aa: CASSDPWTYEQYF
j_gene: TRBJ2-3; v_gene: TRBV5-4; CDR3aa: CASSSQAASTDTQYF
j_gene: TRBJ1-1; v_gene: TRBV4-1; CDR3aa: CASSPRGQGATEAFF
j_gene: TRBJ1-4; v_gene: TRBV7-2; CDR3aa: CASSQQGAGEKLFF
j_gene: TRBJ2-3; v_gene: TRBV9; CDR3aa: CASSSLRAGPFTDTQYF
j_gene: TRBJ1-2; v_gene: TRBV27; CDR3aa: CASSRRETGGGGYTF
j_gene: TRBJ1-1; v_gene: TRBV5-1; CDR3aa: CASSLKGEGNTEAFF
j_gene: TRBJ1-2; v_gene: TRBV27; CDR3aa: CASSFSGVVGYTF
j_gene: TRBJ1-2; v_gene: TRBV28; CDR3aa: CASSSRAPWGNYGYTF
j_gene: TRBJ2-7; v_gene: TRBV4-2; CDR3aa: CASSQEGSGPYEQYF
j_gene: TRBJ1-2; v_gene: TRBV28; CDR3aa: CASRIDRGRNYGYTF
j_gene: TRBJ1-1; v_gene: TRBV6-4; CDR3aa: CASSPDRGGEAFF
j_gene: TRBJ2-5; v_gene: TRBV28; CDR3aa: CASSLVQGGTETQYF
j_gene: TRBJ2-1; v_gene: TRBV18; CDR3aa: CASSPGLAGLGEQFF
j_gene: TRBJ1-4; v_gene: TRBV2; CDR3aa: CASEARGEKLFF
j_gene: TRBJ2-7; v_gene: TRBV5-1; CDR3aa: CASSLGGSEQYF
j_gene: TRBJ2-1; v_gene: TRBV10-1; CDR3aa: CASSVQREGNEQFF
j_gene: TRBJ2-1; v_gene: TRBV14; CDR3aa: CASSQERGPALF
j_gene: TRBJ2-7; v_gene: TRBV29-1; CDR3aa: CSASSGRVEQYF
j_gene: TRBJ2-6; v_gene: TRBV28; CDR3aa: CASSLAGAGANVLTF
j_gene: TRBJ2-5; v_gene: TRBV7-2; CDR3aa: CASSLELAASGGQETQYF
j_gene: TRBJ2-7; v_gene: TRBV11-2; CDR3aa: CASSLGPSGSYEQYF
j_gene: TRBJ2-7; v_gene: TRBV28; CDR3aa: CASRPSWATKAEQYF
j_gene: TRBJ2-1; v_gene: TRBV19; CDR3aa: CASTAPRSSYNEQFF
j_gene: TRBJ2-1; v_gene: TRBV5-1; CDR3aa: CASSPTAGGPGNEQFF
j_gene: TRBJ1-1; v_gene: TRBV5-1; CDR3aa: CASSLVEGGGAFF
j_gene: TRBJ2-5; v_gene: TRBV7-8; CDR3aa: CASSVRGPLETQYF
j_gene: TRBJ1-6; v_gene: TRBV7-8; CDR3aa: CASSSPGMSYSPLHF
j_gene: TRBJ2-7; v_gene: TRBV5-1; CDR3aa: CASSLLAGGDPEQYF